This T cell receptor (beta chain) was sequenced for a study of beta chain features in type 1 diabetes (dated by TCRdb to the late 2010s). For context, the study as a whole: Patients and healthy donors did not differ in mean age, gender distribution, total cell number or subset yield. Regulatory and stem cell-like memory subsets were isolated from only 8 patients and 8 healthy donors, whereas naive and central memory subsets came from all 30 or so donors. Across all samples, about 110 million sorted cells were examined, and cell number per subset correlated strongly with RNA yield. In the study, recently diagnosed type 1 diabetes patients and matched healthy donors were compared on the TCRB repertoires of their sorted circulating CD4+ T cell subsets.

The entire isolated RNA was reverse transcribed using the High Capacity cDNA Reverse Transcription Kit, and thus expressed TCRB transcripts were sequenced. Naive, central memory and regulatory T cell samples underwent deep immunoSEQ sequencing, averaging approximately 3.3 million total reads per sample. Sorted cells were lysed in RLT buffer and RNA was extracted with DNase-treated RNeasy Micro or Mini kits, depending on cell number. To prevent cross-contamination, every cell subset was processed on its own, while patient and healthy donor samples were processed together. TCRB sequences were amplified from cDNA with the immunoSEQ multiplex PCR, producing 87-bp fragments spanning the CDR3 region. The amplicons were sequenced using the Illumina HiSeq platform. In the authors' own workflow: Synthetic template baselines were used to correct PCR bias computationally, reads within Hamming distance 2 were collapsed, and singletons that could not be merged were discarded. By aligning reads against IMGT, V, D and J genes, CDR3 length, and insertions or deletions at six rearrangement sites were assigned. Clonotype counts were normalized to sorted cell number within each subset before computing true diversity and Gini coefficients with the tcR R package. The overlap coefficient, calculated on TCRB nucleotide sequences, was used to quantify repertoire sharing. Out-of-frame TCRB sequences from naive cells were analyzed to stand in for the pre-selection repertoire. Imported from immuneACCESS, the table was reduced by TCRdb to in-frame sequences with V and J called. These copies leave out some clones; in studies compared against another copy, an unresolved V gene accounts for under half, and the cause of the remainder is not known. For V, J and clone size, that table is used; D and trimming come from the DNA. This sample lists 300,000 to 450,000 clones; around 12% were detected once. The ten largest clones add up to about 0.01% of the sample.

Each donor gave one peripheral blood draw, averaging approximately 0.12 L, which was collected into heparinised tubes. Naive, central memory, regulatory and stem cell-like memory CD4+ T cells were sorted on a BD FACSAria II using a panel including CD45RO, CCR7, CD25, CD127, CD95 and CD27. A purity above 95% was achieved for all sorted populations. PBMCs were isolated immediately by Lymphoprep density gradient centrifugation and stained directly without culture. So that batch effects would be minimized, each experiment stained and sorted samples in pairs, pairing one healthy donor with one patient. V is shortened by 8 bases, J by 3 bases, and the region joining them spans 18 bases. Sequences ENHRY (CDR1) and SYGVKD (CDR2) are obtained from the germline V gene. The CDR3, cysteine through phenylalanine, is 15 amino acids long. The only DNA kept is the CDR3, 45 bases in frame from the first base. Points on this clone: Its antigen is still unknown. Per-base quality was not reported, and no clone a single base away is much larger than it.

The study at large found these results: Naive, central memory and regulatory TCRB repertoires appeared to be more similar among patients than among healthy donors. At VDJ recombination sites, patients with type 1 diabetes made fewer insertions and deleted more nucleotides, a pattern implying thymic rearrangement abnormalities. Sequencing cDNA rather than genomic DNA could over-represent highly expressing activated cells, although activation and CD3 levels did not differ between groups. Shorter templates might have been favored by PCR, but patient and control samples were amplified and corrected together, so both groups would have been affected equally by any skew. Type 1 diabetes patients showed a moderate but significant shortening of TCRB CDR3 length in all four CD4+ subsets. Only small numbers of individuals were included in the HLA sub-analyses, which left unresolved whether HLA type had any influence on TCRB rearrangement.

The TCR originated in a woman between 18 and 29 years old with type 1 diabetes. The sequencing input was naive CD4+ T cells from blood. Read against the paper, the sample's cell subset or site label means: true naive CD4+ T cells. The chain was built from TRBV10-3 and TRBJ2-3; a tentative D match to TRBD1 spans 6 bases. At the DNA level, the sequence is TGTGCCATCGGCCTGACAGGTCAGGTTACAGATACGCAGTATTTT. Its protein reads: CAIGLTGQVTDTQYF.